This T cell receptor (beta chain) was documented in a study of cytomegalovirus exposure and HLA in healthy donors (dated by TCRdb to about 2017). At the level of the whole study: In an earlier analysis of around 540 of the donors, 276 Gb of sequence data and roughly 100 million unique TCR beta sequences from some 170 million T cells were reported. The study profiled the T cell repertoires of about 720 subjects by immunosequencing and related them to cytomegalovirus serostatus. An earlier analysis of around 580 of the donors used high-throughput TCR beta sequencing to judge whether each TCR beta V gene segment behaved as functional or pseudogenic. To predict cytomegalovirus infection status, the study combined high-throughput TCR immunosequencing, statistical association of individual TCRs with disease status, and machine learning. Class I and class II HLA loci were covered by the typing at four-digit resolution. Every repertoire in the discovery cohort had been generated on one and the same sequencing platform. In addition to the first cohort of 666 subjects, a separate validation cohort of about 120 different subjects was used. A later analysis re-analyzed previously published TCR beta repertoires from 500 to 700 donors and added high-resolution HLA genotyping to study TCR occurrence patterns. Rather than using new phenotypic data, the later analysis identified candidate immune exposures from TCR beta sequences and from how often those sequences occurred across donors. Approximately 310 gigabases of sequencing data and 75 million to 85 million unique TCR sequences made up an early release that covered around 640 HLA-typed donors. A later genetic analysis used genome-wide SNP genotypes for about three fifths of the 666 donors, treating that subset as a discovery cohort. Alongside the repertoire data, information on donor age, sex, ethnicity and CMV serostatus was compiled. The number of typed donors differed by locus: roughly 629-640 for A, B, C, DRB1 and DQB1; approximately 520 for DQA1; around 610 for DPA1; and 450 to 480 for DPB1. The aim of the study was to test whether cataloging public T cell receptors could identify signatures of past pathogen exposure. Four to six DR-DQ haplotypes were handled as single units for association and clustering, since linkage in the cohort was strong. Of the roughly 390 genotyped donors, 81% were placed in the genetic ancestry cluster associated with self-reported Caucasian donors. On average, roughly 200,000 unique TCR beta nucleotide sequences were sequenced per donor among 300 to 500 genotyped donors of the cohort, with around 19% of those sequences being non-productive.

As to this clone: Its specific antigen is unknown. Base quality data are lacking; no much larger clone is found one base away.

The cohort was made up of 650 to 700 healthy bone marrow donors. At the time of sampling, all cohort members were nominally healthy, though unrecorded immune exposures were likely present. The donor tested CMV seronegative, placing the donor among the 300 to 400 seronegative members of the cohort. Each donor provided a peripheral blood sample, and peripheral blood mononuclear cells were used for TCR beta sequencing. Genomic DNA was extracted from the blood cell samples with the Qiagen DNeasy Blood Extraction Kit. Libraries were constructed by the immunoSEQ multiplex PCR assay. A mixture of 60 forward primers for TCR Vbeta segments and 13 reverse primers for TCR Jbeta segments was used in the multiplex PCR. The CDR3 region of rearranged TCR beta genes was amplified from genomic DNA with a multiplex PCR assay. Amplified TCR beta libraries were sequenced as 87-base-pair reads on the Illumina HiSeq System. The original pipeline was this. Across the 600 to 700 repertoires, a later analysis counted 80 million or so unique TCR beta chains, roughly 11 million of which were shared by at least two donors. To remove PCR and sequencing errors, raw reads were error-corrected and collapsed into unique sequences using a nearest-neighbor algorithm that merged closely related sequences. Alignment of CDR3 sequences to IMGT reference sequences was used to assign V, D and J gene segments. For a sequence to be retained, a match of at least six nucleotides to both a V gene segment and a J gene segment was required. A rearrangement counted as productive if the CDR3 had no stop codons and remained in frame with V and J, and every other rearrangement counted as non-productive. Following IMGT convention, CDR3 was defined as the stretch from the second conserved V-encoded cysteine to the conserved J-encoded phenylalanine. In an earlier analysis of around 640 of the donors, sequences lacking an unambiguous match to a single V gene segment were excluded. An earlier analysis of several hundred of the donors called V segments functional above 56.7% productive rearrangements and segregating when the between-donor standard deviation exceeded 5%. To diagnose cytomegalovirus status from the catalog of TCR beta chain sequences, a statistical classification framework was built. In a later analysis, TCR nucleotide sequences were compared against IMGT/GENE-DB human TR gene sequences so that V and J genes could be assigned. In a later analysis, CDR3 sequences and most-parsimonious VDJ recombination scenarios were assigned using the TCRdist pipeline. In a later analysis, each TCR beta chain was defined by its CDR3 amino acid sequence together with its V-gene family, and reads lacking a unique V-gene family were excluded. A later analysis removed several hundred highly shared, low-generation-probability nucleotide sequences to deal with suspected cross-contamination and a sequencing artifact. In a later analysis, a clonal expansion index for each public chain was calculated from normalized within-repertoire ranks of inferred template counts. In a later analysis, generation probabilities were computed with a VDJ recombination model fitted to out-of-frame rearrangements, and the resulting probabilities were checked against IGoR. A later analysis scored TCR-TCR, TCR-HLA and TCR-CMV co-occurrence with hypergeometric tests, applying a repertoire-size bias correction to TCR pairs. To estimate false discovery rates, a later analysis permuted the HLA or CMV assignments 20 times. In a later analysis, co-occurring TCRs were grouped with DBSCAN, and TCRdist sequence similarity was added when clustering was performed within HLA-allele-positive subsets. Co-occurrence clustering excluded repertoires with fewer than 30,000 or more than 120,000 public chains, plus five with anomalous nucleotide sharing. Drawn from immuneACCESS, this table holds only the in-frame rearrangements with V and J called that TCRdb kept. Clones are partly lost; checked studies trace under half to an unresolved V gene and leave the rest unexplained. V and J calls plus clone size are reproduced from that table; the DNA served to infer D and trimming. The sample contains about 160,000 clones, around 74% of them found a single time. The ten largest clones take up about 2.1% of the sample.

Per the germline V gene, SGHTA is the CDR1 and FQGNSA is the CDR2. Relative to germline, V is 2 bases shorter and J is 1 base shorter, with 8 bases between their ends. From the cysteine up to the phenylalanine, the CDR3 has a length of 14 residues. The kept DNA is CDR3 alone, 42 bases in frame from the first base. Summary of the overall study and its limitations: V-gene and J-gene trimming of TCR beta chains was associated with a missense DCLRE1C variant in a later genetic analysis, and the association was replicated in an independent cohort. At a false discovery rate of 0.05, a later analysis linked 16,000 or so TCR beta sequences to specific HLA alleles. In a later analysis, the rate of TCR association differed among HLA loci, with DRB1 alleles having the most associated TCRs and HLA-C alleles having the fewest. Compared with equally common non-associated chains, HLA-associated TCR beta chains in a later analysis were more clonally expanded and had lower generation probabilities. Correlated functional status among segregating V segments might be attributable to linkage disequilibrium, but an unknown experimental factor could not be ruled out. Most TCR sequences were seen in very few donors, while some public TCRs were found in many individuals. The classifier was reported to diagnose cytomegalovirus status with high specificity and sensitivity in both the original cohort and the validation cohort. Only TCR beta chains were sequenced in this cohort, and the absence of alpha or paired-chain data limited detectable features. In an earlier analysis of under 600 of the donors, most TCR beta V segments were observed in productive rearrangements about 87% or about 30% of the time, broadly matching IMGT annotations. A further reported finding was that TCR beta sequences accurately predicted the HLA-A and HLA-B alleles for most subjects in the first cohort. It was suggested by the authors that the approach could potentially be generalized to other disease states and immunological phenotypes. Because HLA typing was missing for some donors at each locus, association tests included only the typed subset. The study gave a list of under 200 TCR beta chains associated with cytomegalovirus. In vitro tests confirmed that a few of the cytomegalovirus-associated TCR beta chains recognize cytomegalovirus antigens. Sequencing depth was assumed to be roughly uniform across donors in the presence/absence analyses, though that assumption may not hold. According to a later analysis, parvovirus B19, influenza, CMV and Epstein-Barr virus appeared linked to several top co-occurrence clusters. The 87-base-pair reads could not distinguish some IMGT-functional V segments, including TRBV6-2 and TRBV6-3, so those segments were excluded. When HLA alleles, especially DR and DQ, strongly co-occurred, TCR associations were difficult to assign to individual alleles. Most CMV-associated TCR beta chains appeared to be HLA-restricted in a later analysis, and the HLA associations seemed to be driven largely by CMV exposure. The earlier analysis of 587 of the donors excluded roughly 16 rarely observed V segments, including chromosome 9 orphons, because counts were too low. A cluster of highly shared sequence variants was judged likely to be a technical artifact of the sequencing pipeline. According to a later genetic analysis, donors in an Asian-associated ancestry cluster had fewer N-insertions in productive TCRs than the roughly 700-donor mean. Immune exposure information for the cohort was limited to CMV serostatus.

The chain joins TRBV7-2 to TRBJ1-1; confidence is insufficient to name the D gene. The material sequenced was PBMCs. The sequence derives from a female donor in good health and CMV-seronegative. The sequenced DNA: TGTGCCAGCAGCTTATCCCCGGGGAACACTGAAGCTTTCTTT. Translated, this gives CASSLSPGNTEAFF.